This TCR beta chain was captured by sequencing in a study of T cell changes during pregnancy in multiple sclerosis. This table comes from immunoSEQ multiplex PCR, and its TCRdb copy is limited to in-frame clones, with some not included. The sample contains some 27,000 clones, around 90% of which appear only once. This CDR3 has 15 residues. The V gene's germline CDR1 is MRHNA and CDR2 SNTAGT. The junction had 12 bases not matched to a gene; V was cut back by 5 bases and J by 8 bases. The input for sequencing was CD8+ T cells from peripheral blood mononuclear cells, taken before pregnancy. The chain links TRBV6-4 to TRBJ2-3; TRBD2 matches 8 bases. The clonotype originates from a female donor with multiple sclerosis, enrolled in a pregnancy study. CDR3 bases: TGTGCCAGCAGTCCGGGACTAGAGGGTTCCAGTACGCAGTATTTT. This codes for CASSPGLEGSSTQYF.